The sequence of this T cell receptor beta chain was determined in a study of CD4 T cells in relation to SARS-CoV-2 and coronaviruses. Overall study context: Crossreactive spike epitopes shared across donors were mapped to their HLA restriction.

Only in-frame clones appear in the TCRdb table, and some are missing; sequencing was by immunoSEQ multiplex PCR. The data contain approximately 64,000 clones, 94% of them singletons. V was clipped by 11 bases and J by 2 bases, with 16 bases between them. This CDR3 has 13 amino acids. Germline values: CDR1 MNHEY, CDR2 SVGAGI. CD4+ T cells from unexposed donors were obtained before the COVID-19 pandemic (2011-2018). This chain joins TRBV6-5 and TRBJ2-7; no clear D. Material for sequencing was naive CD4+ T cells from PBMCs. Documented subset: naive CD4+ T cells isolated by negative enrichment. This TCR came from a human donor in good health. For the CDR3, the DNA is TGTGCCGTCGTCGTCCCGGTACCCTACGAGCAGTACTTC. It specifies CAVVVPVPYEQYF.